The 23 T cell receptor beta chains listed next were all sequenced from one sample in a study of spatial heterogeneity in lung cancer. Study conclusions and caveats: Tumor mutation count correlated with how many alpha and beta TCRs expanded intratumorally.

These TCRs are of unknown antigen specificity. Specified time point: sample taken at primary tumor resection. TCRdb reprocessed the 5' RACE reads via MiXCR and lists one record per CDR3 protein. The table records over 15,000 distinct CDR3 sequences, more than 5.5% of them present only once. Sequencing was performed on lung tumor tissue, taken at surgery. The receptors stem from a male donor with early-stage non-small cell lung cancer.

This clonotype was counted ten times or more. The library was designed around alpha chains, so this beta chain is a stray read whose abundance carries little weight. The chain employs TRBV20-1 and TRBJ1-1; D is uncertain. V was pared by 2 bases and J by 5 bases, with 18 bases between. The CDR3 covers 15 residues. Per germline, CDR1 DFQATT and CDR2 SNEGSKA (reference sequence). CDR3 bases: TGCAGTGCTAGAACTGCGACAAGTGGGGTGACTGAAGCTTTCTTT. This codes for CSARTATSGVTEAFF.

This clonotype was seen repeatedly, ten times or more. Being off target in a library aimed at alpha chains, this beta chain has a size of little meaning. The J gene is TRBJ1-4, the V gene TRBV19; D gene ambiguous. This CDR3 is built from 13 residues. V shed 7 bases and J shed 7 bases, with 13 bases lying between them. Germline CDR1 and CDR2: LNHDA and SQIVND (reference sequence). This chain's CDR3 is CASTTRGGEKLFF. CDR3 coding DNA: TGTGCCAGTACGACTCGGGGTGGTGAAAAACTGTTTTTT.

Many counts were recorded for this clonotype. This beta chain represents an off-target read in a library built for alpha chains; its size is of limited meaning. The J gene is TRBJ2-3, the V gene TRBV7-9; tentatively, D is TRBD1 (6 bases). The V and J ends lost 3 bases and 1 base respectively, with 11 bases between them. Germline V lookup: CDR1 SEHNR, CDR2 FQNEAQ (reference sequence). CDR3 length: 15 residues. The DNA for the CDR3 is TGTGCCAGCAGCTTCTCGGGACAAGGCACAGATACGCAGTATTTT. Protein sequence: CASSFSGQGTDTQYF.

This clonotype appeared many times. This beta chain is a stray sequence in a library constructed for alpha chains; its clone size is not meaningful. The V and J genes are TRBV29-1 and TRBJ2-1, with D hard to call. V lost 8 bases to trimming and J lost 1 base, with 6 bases between them. The CDR3 has 11 residues. The germline V gene encodes CDR1 SQVTM and CDR2 ANQGSEA. In DNA form, the CDR3 reads TGCAGCACCGAGTCCTACAATGAGCAGTTCTTC. It specifies CSTESYNEQFF.

This clonotype has ten or more counts. As an off-target read in a library built for alpha chains, this beta chain has a frequency of little significance. This rearrangement joins TRBV27 to TRBJ1-1, with D possibly TRBD1 on 6 matching bases. The CDR3 is 17 amino acids. Germline V gene lookup returns CDR1 MNHEY and CDR2 SMNVEV (reference sequence). V was cut by 6 bases and J by 4 bases, with 24 bases left in between. CDR3 bases: TGTGCCAGCAGGCTTACCCCCGGTGGAGGGGGTGCCACTGAAGCTTTCTTT. Translating gives CASRLTPGGGGATEAFF.

This clonotype was seen many times. Because the library targeted alpha chains, this beta chain is an off-target read whose size means little. J is TRBJ2-2 and V is TRBV18; D remains ambiguous. Trimming shortened V by 2 bases and J by 2 bases, and 12 bases separated the two germline ends. Looked up from germline, CDR1 is KGHSH and CDR2 is LQKENI. The CDR3 is 16 amino acids. The CDR3 here is CASSPFLQSNTGELFF. CDR3 bases: TGTGCCAGCTCACCATTCTTGCAGTCTAACACCGGGGAGCTGTTTTTT. Variable domain in full (rest from reference TRBV18 and TRBJ2-2): NAGVMQNPRHLVRRRGQEARLRCSPMKGHSHVYWYRQLPEEGLKFMVYLQKENIIDESGMPKERFSAEFPKEGPSILRIQQVVRGDSAAYFCASSPFLQSNTGELFFGEGSRLTVL.

The sample holds many counts of this clonotype. Since it is a stray read in a library aimed at alpha chains, this beta chain has a size that is not meaningful. The V gene is TRBV27, the J gene TRBJ2-7, with D hard to call. V lost 2 bases and J lost 3, with 11 bases in between. CDR1 is MNHEY, CDR2 SMNVEV, per germline (reference sequence). This CDR3 is built from 14 residues. CDR3: CASSLNIGSYEQYF. CDR3 in DNA: TGTGCCAGCAGTTTAAACATCGGAAGCTACGAGCAGTACTTC.

This clonotype was seen a few times. This beta chain represents an off-target read in a library built for alpha chains; its size is of limited meaning. V usage is TRBV6-5 and J usage is TRBJ2-5, with D tentatively TRBD2 (5 bases). Per the germline V gene, CDR1 is MNHEY and CDR2 is SVGAGI. This CDR3 spans 15 amino acids. The germline V and J ends were trimmed by 0 bases and 5 bases, with 13 bases remaining between them. In DNA form, the CDR3 reads TGTGCCAGCAGTTACTCGGCGGGCGCCGCGGAGACCCAGTACTTC. Its translation is CASSYSAGAAETQYF.

In this sample, this clonotype turned up many times. Being off target in a library aimed at alpha chains, this beta chain has a size of little meaning. J is TRBJ2-7 and V is TRBV18; 9 bases are a match to TRBD1. Looked up from germline, CDR1 is KGHSH and CDR2 is LQKENI. V lost 3 bases, J lost 4 bases, and 7 bases stayed unmatched. CDR3 length: 15 residues. The CDR3: CASSPGDRVYYEQYF. The DNA for the CDR3 is TGTGCCAGCTCACCTGGGGACAGGGTTTATTACGAGCAGTACTTC.

This clonotype occurred many times. A library made for alpha chains picked up this beta chain off target, so its size means little. The rearrangement joins TRBV30 to TRBJ2-7; possible D gene TRBD1, 6 bases. This CDR3 spans 15 amino acids. From germline, CDR1 is GTSNPN and CDR2 SVGIG (reference sequence). Trimming shortened V by 3 bases and J by 0 bases, and 15 bases separated the two germline ends. CDR3 amino acids: CAWSDPRGYSYEQYF. The CDR3 DNA follows: TGTGCCTGGAGCGATCCCAGGGGTTACTCCTACGAGCAGTACTTC.

Comment on this clonotype: With the library built for alpha chains, this beta chain is off target and its frequency is not meaningful. The chain employs TRBV5-4 and TRBJ1-5, with TRBD1 as a possible D gene (5 bases). The CDR3 has 16 amino acids. Germline CDR1 reads SGHNT; CDR2 reads YYREEE (reference sequence). V shed 4 bases and J shed 0 bases, with 14 bases lying between them. In DNA form, the CDR3 reads TGTGCCAGCAGCGCCCCGACAGAAGATAGCAATCAGCCCCAGCATTTT. Encoded protein: CASSAPTEDSNQPQHF.

This clonotype was observed many times. This beta chain represents an off-target read in a library built for alpha chains; its size is of limited meaning. The chain's CDR3 is CATSRGHERTQYF. CDR3 nucleotides: TGTGCCACCAGCCGGGGACACGAGAGAACCCAGTACTTC. J is TRBJ2-5 and V is TRBV15; a possible D gene is TRBD1 (6 bases). Deletions cut 5 bases from V and 8 bases from J, with 15 bases between. Germline assignment: CDR1 LNHNV and CDR2 YYDKDF (reference sequence). The CDR3 loop spans 13 amino acids.

This clonotype was picked up many times. Within a library made for alpha chains, this beta chain is off target, and its count is uninformative. The chain recombines TRBV7-9 with TRBJ2-1, with D hard to call. V lost 3 bases and J 6 bases, leaving 12 bases between the germline ends. The CDR3 extends over 14 amino acids. CDR1 and CDR2 from the germline V gene are SEHNR and FQNEAQ (reference sequence). Here the CDR3 reads CASSFSPGGNEQFF. The CDR3 DNA reads as TGTGCCAGCAGCTTTTCTCCGGGTGGCAATGAGCAGTTCTTC.

This clonotype has a count of ten or more. Since it is a stray read in a library aimed at alpha chains, this beta chain has a size that is not meaningful. The chain employs TRBV6-2 or TRBV6-3 and TRBJ1-5, with TRBD1 matching over 7 bases. Germline values: CDR1 MNHEY, CDR2 SVGEGT. The CDR3 has 15 residues. V trimming: 2 bases; J trimming: 0 bases; junction bases outside the gene matches: 1. CDR3 residues: CASSYTGVSNQPQHF. The CDR3 DNA is TGTGCCAGCAGTTACACAGGGGTTAGCAATCAGCCCCAGCATTTT.

Comments on this clonotype: A library prepared for alpha chains yielded this beta chain as an off-target read; its size is of little meaning. CDR3 sequence: CASSQVWTSGDTQYF. The DNA of the CDR3 is TGTGCCAGCAGCCAGGTCTGGACTAGCGGGGATACGCAGTATTTT. The chain is built from TRBV3-1 and TRBJ2-3; 11 bases match TRBD2. The CDR3 has 15 residues. In germline, CDR1 is LGHDT, CDR2 YNNKEL (reference sequence). The J segment lost 6 bases and the V segment lost 3 bases, leaving 5 bases of the junction unmatched.

Details on this clonotype: Found in a library prepared for alpha chains, this beta chain is an off-target read, and its abundance has little meaning. The chain joins TRBV11-2 to TRBJ2-6; D is possibly TRBD1 or TRBD2 (5 bases each). The V end lost 0 bases, the J end lost 0 bases, and 9 bases lay between the germline ends. CDR3 length equals 17 residues. CDR1 SGHAT and CDR2 FQNNGV come from the germline V gene. CDR3 in amino acids: CASSLDTRGSGANVLTF. The CDR3 nucleotides are TGTGCCAGCAGCTTAGATACTAGGGGCTCTGGGGCCAACGTCCTGACTTTC.

This clonotype appeared many times. Little can be read into the size of this beta chain, an off-target read in a library designed for alpha chains. The chain uses TRBV7-2 and TRBJ2-1; possibly TRBD1 for D (5 bases). CDR3 length equals 15 residues. Trimming stripped 2 bases from V and 4 bases from J, with 12 bases between. Germline-derived CDR1 and CDR2 are SGHTA and FQGNSA. In nucleotides, the CDR3 is TGTGCCAGCAGCTTAATCGTGGGGCCGTACAATGAGCAGTTCTTC. This translates into CASSLIVGPYNEQFF.

This clonotype was detected many times. Because the library targeted alpha chains, this beta chain is an off-target read whose size means little. The chain links TRBV3-1 to TRBJ2-7; 9 nucleotides agree with TRBD1. Germline lookup yields CDR1 LGHDT and CDR2 YNNKEL (reference sequence). Trimming at V came to 2 bases and at J to 6 bases, leaving 5 bases not matched to a gene. CDR3 length: 14 residues. The CDR3 loop is CASSQRDRASEQYF. In nucleotides, the CDR3 is TGTGCCAGCAGCCAACGGGACAGGGCGTCCGAGCAGTACTTC.

This clonotype came up many times. With the library built for alpha chains, this beta chain is off target and its frequency is not meaningful. The rearrangement joins TRBV12-5 to TRBJ1-1, with TRBD1 as a possible D gene (5 bases). V lost 0 bases and J lost 11, with 13 bases in between. This CDR3 is built from 13 residues. Germline loops: CDR1 LGHNT, CDR2 FRNRAP. CDR3 DNA sequence: TGTGCTAGTGGTTTGGTACATCAGGGTGACGCTTTCTTT. It translates to CASGLVHQGDAFF.

This clonotype was seen ten or more times. The library was designed around alpha chains, so this beta chain is a stray read whose abundance carries little weight. The CDR3 DNA reads TGTGCCAGCAGCCCCCAGGGGGGGGGCTCAGATACGCAGTATTTT. It yields the protein CASSPQGGGSDTQYF. The chain joins TRBV12-3 or TRBV12-4 to TRBJ2-3, with D possibly called TRBD1 or TRBD2 (7 bases each). This CDR3 comprises 15 residues. V lost 6 bases and J lost 4, with 17 bases in between.

This clonotype was counted ten times or more. This beta chain is off target for a library built for alpha chains, so its abundance means little. The chain links TRBV7-2 to TRBJ2-3, with 10 nucleotides matching TRBD1. The trim removed 4 bases at V and 4 bases at J, leaving 8 bases unmatched. The CDR3 sequence is 16 residues long. CDR1 SGHTA and CDR2 FQGNSA come from the germline V gene. CDR3: CASSSRDRGWADTQYF. CDR3 DNA sequence: TGTGCCAGCAGCTCCCGGGACAGGGGATGGGCAGATACGCAGTATTTT.

In this sample, this clonotype turned up a few times. Little can be read into the size of this beta chain, an off-target read in a library designed for alpha chains. The chain combines TRBV6-1 with TRBJ1-5; TRBD1 agrees at 11 bases. CDR1 and CDR2 from the germline V gene are MNHNS and SASEGT. CDR3 size: 14 residues. V trimming: 7 bases; J trimming: 11 bases; junction bases outside the gene matches: 10. The CDR3 spells CASKPLGQGGTQHF. The CDR3 DNA is TGTGCCAGCAAGCCCCTGGGACAGGGGGGGACCCAGCATTTT.

By sample fraction, this clonotype is medium-sized. A library made for alpha chains picked up this beta chain off target, so its size means little. The DNA of the CDR3 is TGTGCCAGCAGTTACCTCGCCCGTGCCAGGTCCTACAATGAGCAGTTCTTC. Protein product: CASSYLARARSYNEQFF. The chain recombines TRBV6-2 or TRBV6-3 with TRBJ2-1, with D unclear. The V gene's germline CDR1 is MNHEY and CDR2 SVGEGT. Trimming cost V 2 bases and J 1 base, with 15 bases left between them. This CDR3 is built from 17 residues.